Shown below are 27 T cell receptor beta chains from a single sample sequenced in a study of shared clonotypes between healthy human individuals. TCRdb's copy holds only in-frame clones and misses some; the assay was immunoSEQ multiplex PCR. The sample holds under 550,000 clones, less than 96% seen once. The sequencing sample was made of naive CD4+ T cells sorted from blood. This sample's subset: CD45RA+ positively selected. These receptors were taken from a young woman in good health.

The rearrangement uses TRBV27 and TRBJ1-6; maybe TRBD1 (5 bases). Germline V lookup: CDR1 MNHEY, CDR2 SMNVEV (reference sequence). The CDR3 totals 15 residues. V was clipped by 6 bases and J by 4 bases, with 13 bases between them. The CDR3 loop is CASSLQDEYNSPLHF. The CDR3 DNA is TGTGCCAGCAGCCTACAGGATGAGTATAATTCACCCCTCCACTTT.

The rearrangement links TRBV7-2 to TRBJ2-1; TRBD2 matches at 10 bases. With 5 bases clipped from V and 1 base from J, the junction kept 14 bases outside the gene matches. Germline V gene lookup returns CDR1 SGHTA and CDR2 FQGNSA. The length of the CDR3 is 19 residues. This chain's CDR3 is CASSRSGRAGPGSYNEQFF. CDR3 sequence (DNA): TGTGCCAGCAGCAGGAGCGGGAGGGCCGGTCCCGGATCCTACAATGAGCAGTTCTTC.

This chain connects TRBV28 to TRBJ2-1; 7 nucleotides agree with TRBD2. The CDR3 sequence is 16 residues long. Germline CDR1 is MDHEN and CDR2 is SYDVKM. The V segment lost 5 bases and the J segment 7 bases; nucleotides outside the gene matches: 14. The CDR3 nucleotides read TGTGCCAGCAGTGGAGAAACCGGGACTATTTCAAATGAGCAGTTCTTC. Protein sequence: CASSGETGTISNEQFF.

The chain is built from TRBV28 and TRBJ1-1; D gene ambiguous. Germline loops: CDR1 MDHEN, CDR2 SYDVKM. This CDR3 contains 12 residues. V was shortened by 3 bases and J by 6 bases, with 8 bases between the two germline ends. The CDR3 bases are TGTGCCAGCAGTTTTTATGCTTCTGAAGCTTTCTTT. It yields the protein CASSFYASEAFF.

A single count supports this clone. The V call is TRBV7-6, the J call TRBJ1-5; 7 positions match TRBD1. CDR3 size: 16 residues. Per the germline V gene, CDR1 is SGHVS and CDR2 is FNYEAQ. V was clipped by 4 bases and J by 3 bases; unmatched bases: 9. The CDR3 bases are TGTGCCAGCAGCTCCGAGAGTGGGACAGTCAATCAGCCCCAGCATTTT. It is translated as CASSSESGTVNQPQHF.

The chain couples TRBV28 to TRBJ1-2; perhaps TRBD1 as D (5 bases). From germline, CDR1 is MDHEN and CDR2 SYDVKM. With 1 base removed from V and 5 bases from J, the gap between germline ends came to 14 bases. The CDR3 runs to 15 residues. CDR3 in amino acids: CASSLSEGRGYGYTF. The DNA of the CDR3 is TGTGCCAGCAGTTTATCAGAGGGGCGCGGTTATGGCTACACCTTC.

The chain links TRBV29-1 to TRBJ2-1; 9 nucleotides agree with TRBD2. Germline CDR1 and CDR2: SQVTM and ANQGSEA. V gave up 6 bases and J gave up 5 bases; unmatched junction bases: 14. The CDR3 consists of 16 residues. CDR3 protein: CSVEPLAGDLNNEQFF. The CDR3 nucleotides read TGCAGCGTAGAGCCACTAGCGGGCGACTTGAACAATGAGCAGTTCTTC.

This clone was seen only once. The chain uses TRBV5-4 and TRBJ1-2; TRBD1 matches at 9 bases. The CDR3 covers 15 residues. Trimming at V came to 4 bases and at J to 5 bases, leaving 9 bases not matched to a gene. From germline, CDR1 is SGHNT and CDR2 YYREEE (reference sequence). CDR3: CASSRDRVREYGYTF. In nucleotides, the CDR3 is TGTGCCAGCAGCCGGGACAGGGTAAGAGAATATGGCTACACCTTC. The full variable domain, completed using reference TRBV5-4 and TRBJ1-2, is ETGVTQSPTHLIKTRGQQVTLRCSSQSGHNTVSWYQQALGQGPQFIFQYYREEENGRGNFPPRFSGLQFPNYSSELNVNALELDDSALYLCASSRDRVREYGYTFGSGTRLTVV.

The gene calls are TRBV28 and TRBJ2-7; the match to TRBD1 covers 7 bases. The ends lost 8 bases at V and 6 bases at J; junction bases unmatched: 13. The CDR3 is made up of 14 amino acids. CDR1 MDHEN and CDR2 SYDVKM come from the germline V gene. This CDR3 reads CASETGEGLREQYF. CDR3 coding DNA: TGTGCCAGCGAAACAGGGGAAGGATTACGCGAGCAGTACTTC.

The chain links TRBV7-2 to TRBJ2-1; 13 positions match TRBD2. This CDR3 has 14 residues. Trimming cost V 5 bases and J 15 bases; bases outside gene matches: 10. Germline values: CDR1 SGHTA, CDR2 FQGNSA. DNA of the CDR3: TGTGCCAGCAGCCAAGGACTAGCGGGAGTACAGGGGTTCTTC. It yields the protein CASSQGLAGVQGFF.

CDR3 DNA: TGTGCCAGCAGCTCCACCGGGAGGCCAACTAATGAAAAACTGTTTTTT. As protein: CASSSTGRPTNEKLFF. The chain couples TRBV9 to TRBJ1-4; no clear D gene. The CDR3 consists of 16 residues. V dropped 4 bases and J dropped 0 bases, with 13 bases sitting between them. Germline V gene lookup returns CDR1 SGDLS and CDR2 YYNGEE.

The chain couples TRBV5-1 to TRBJ1-1, with 7 bases that match TRBD1. The trim removed 4 bases at V and 4 bases at J, leaving 10 bases unmatched. Germline lookup yields CDR1 SGHRS and CDR2 YFSETQ. The CDR3 totals 15 residues. The CDR3 spells CASSRETGSGTEAFF. The CDR3 DNA reads as TGCGCCAGCAGCAGGGAGACAGGGTCCGGCACTGAAGCTTTCTTT.

J is TRBJ2-2 and V is TRBV10-2, with no clear D. There are 11 residues in the CDR3. CDR1 WSHSY and CDR2 SAAADI come from the germline V gene. V lost 7 bases, J lost 3 bases, and 3 bases lay in between. CDR3 DNA: TGCGCCAGCACGGACACCGGGGAGCTGTTTTTT. Protein: CASTDTGELFF.

The CDR3 nucleotides are TGTGCCAGCAGTAACAATAAAGAGAGCAATCAGCCCCAGCATTTT. Its translation is CASSNNKESNQPQHF. V and J are TRBV27 and TRBJ1-5; D remains ambiguous. The V end was cut by 5 bases, the J end by 1 base, with 12 bases between. Germline loops: CDR1 MNHEY, CDR2 SMNVEV (reference sequence). The length of the CDR3 is 15 residues.

The chain couples TRBV7-9 to TRBJ2-5; TRBD2 might be the D (6 bases). Per germline, CDR1 SEHNR and CDR2 FQNEAQ (reference sequence). This CDR3 contains 12 residues. Trimming removed 3 bases at V and 11 bases at J, with 13 bases between. The CDR3 loop reads CASSFGGREQYF. For the CDR3, the DNA is TGTGCCAGCAGCTTCGGGGGTCGGGAGCAGTACTTC.

The gene calls are TRBV6-1 and TRBJ2-2; D unclear. The germline CDR1 and CDR2 sequences are MNHNS and SASEGT. The V end was cut by 9 bases, the J end by 4 bases, with 12 bases between. This CDR3 contains 13 residues. The CDR3 region has the DNA TGTGCCAGTCTAGAGGTCGTCACCGGGGAGCTGTTTTTT. Protein: CASLEVVTGELFF.

The V gene is TRBV5-1, the J gene TRBJ2-1; 10 positions match TRBD2. Germline CDR1 and CDR2: SGHRS and YFSETQ. This CDR3 contains 18 residues. Trimming cost V 2 bases and J 0 bases; bases outside gene matches: 8. In nucleotides, the CDR3 is TGCGCCAGCAGCTTCACTAGCGGGAACCACTTCTCCTACAATGAGCAGTTCTTC. Protein: CASSFTSGNHFSYNEQFF.

The rearrangement links TRBV5-1 to TRBJ2-2; 9 bases agree with TRBD2. Germline lookup yields CDR1 SGHRS and CDR2 YFSETQ. V shed 2 bases and J 6 bases; nucleotides not matched to a gene: 8. CDR3 length: 16 amino acids. The CDR3 loop reads CASSFGPSGTAGELFF. The DNA of the CDR3 is TGCGCCAGCAGCTTCGGCCCTAGCGGGACCGCCGGGGAGCTGTTTTTT.

This clone was observed a single time. The chain links TRBV6-5 to TRBJ2-5, with D possibly TRBD2 on 7 matching bases. The length of the CDR3 is 15 residues. Looked up from germline, CDR1 is MNHEY and CDR2 is SVGAGI. Trimming stripped 2 bases from V and 1 base from J, with 11 bases between. CDR3 sequence: CASSYGGAPQETQYF. The DNA of the CDR3 is TGTGCCAGCAGTTACGGGGGGGCCCCCCAAGAGACCCAGTACTTC.

V is TRBV4-2 and J is TRBJ2-7; D is unclear. Looked up from germline, CDR1 is LGHNA and CDR2 is YNFKEQ. Trimming stripped 4 bases from V and 3 bases from J, with 13 bases between. CDR3 size: 14 residues. In DNA, the CDR3 is TGTGCCAGCAGCCTTGGACCTATAAACTACGAGCAGTACTTC. As protein: CASSLGPINYEQYF.

The chain joins TRBV9 to TRBJ2-5; TRBD2 might be the D (6 bases). The J call may be faulty, since TRBJ2-7 better matches the DNA end. The CDR3 extends over 16 amino acids. From germline, CDR1 is SGDLS and CDR2 YYNGEE. Written as DNA, the CDR3 is TGTGCCAGCAGCGTAGTCGAGCGGGCCAGCTCCTACGAGCAGTACTTC. Amino acid sequence: CASSVVERASSYEQYF.

The V gene is TRBV21-1, the J gene TRBJ2-7; the table's D call, TRBD2, has no DNA check behind it. TRBV21-1 is annotated as a pseudogene. This CDR3 contains 15 residues. CDR3 bases: TGTGCCAGCATAAGGTGGGTGGGGAGCTCCTACGAGCAGTACTTC. This encodes CASIRWVGSSYEQYF.

The rearrangement links TRBV7-2 to TRBJ2-1; D is unclear. The CDR3 spans 13 residues. The germline V gene has CDR1 SGHTA and CDR2 FQGNSA. The V and J ends lost 5 bases and 7 bases respectively, with 12 bases between them. Written as DNA, the CDR3 is TGTGCCAGCAGCGTAGTCCTTGGGAATGAGCAGTTCTTC. Its protein product is CASSVVLGNEQFF.

The J gene is TRBJ1-1, the V gene TRBV5-1; no reliable D call. The CDR3 sequence is 12 residues long. CDR1 and CDR2 from the germline V gene are SGHRS and YFSETQ. The V gene lost 0 bases and the J gene lost 5 bases, with 5 bases spanning the gap. The CDR3 DNA reads TGCGCCAGCAGCTTGGGAACAACTGAAGCTTTCTTT. Encoded protein: CASSLGTTEAFF.

CDR3 DNA: TGTGCCAGCAGTACTCCAGGGGAACCTAGCACAGATACGCAGTATTTT. This encodes CASSTPGEPSTDTQYF. V and J are TRBV28 and TRBJ2-3; tentative D call: TRBD1 (6 bases). From germline, CDR1 is MDHEN and CDR2 SYDVKM. There are 16 residues in the CDR3. V was cut by 5 bases and J by 0 bases, with 15 bases left in between.

This clone was picked up one time. The chain recombines TRBV28 with TRBJ1-3, with D possibly matching TRBD1 (6 bases). Germline CDR1 and CDR2: MDHEN and SYDVKM. The ends were cut back, 1 base at V and 3 bases at J, with 19 bases in the middle. The CDR3 is 18 residues long. CDR3 coding DNA: TGTGCCAGCAGTTTATCGGGACAAGGCGAACGTGGTGGAAACACCATATATTTT. Protein: CASSLSGQGERGGNTIYF.

This sequence joins TRBV19 and TRBJ1-3; the D is unclear. Trimming took off 5 bases at V and 5 bases at J, with 13 bases between the two ends. The germline CDR1 and CDR2 sequences are LNHDA and SQIVND (reference sequence). The CDR3 runs to 14 residues. CDR3 DNA sequence: TGTGCCAGTAGTCAACACGGAGGAAGAAACACCATATATTTT. Protein: CASSQHGGRNTIYF.